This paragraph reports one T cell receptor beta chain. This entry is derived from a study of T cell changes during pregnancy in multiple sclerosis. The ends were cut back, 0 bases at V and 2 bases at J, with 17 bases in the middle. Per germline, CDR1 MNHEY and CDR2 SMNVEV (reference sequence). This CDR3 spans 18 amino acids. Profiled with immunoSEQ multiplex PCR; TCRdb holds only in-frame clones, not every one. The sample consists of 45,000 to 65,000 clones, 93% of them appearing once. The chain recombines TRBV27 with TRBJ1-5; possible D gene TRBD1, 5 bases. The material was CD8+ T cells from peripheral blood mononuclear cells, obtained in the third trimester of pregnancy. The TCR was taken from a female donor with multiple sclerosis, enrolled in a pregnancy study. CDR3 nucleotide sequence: TGTGCCAGCAGTTTATCGGTCGGGAGGGGAATGGGCAATCAGCCCCAGCATTTT. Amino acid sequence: CASSLSVGRGMGNQPQHF.